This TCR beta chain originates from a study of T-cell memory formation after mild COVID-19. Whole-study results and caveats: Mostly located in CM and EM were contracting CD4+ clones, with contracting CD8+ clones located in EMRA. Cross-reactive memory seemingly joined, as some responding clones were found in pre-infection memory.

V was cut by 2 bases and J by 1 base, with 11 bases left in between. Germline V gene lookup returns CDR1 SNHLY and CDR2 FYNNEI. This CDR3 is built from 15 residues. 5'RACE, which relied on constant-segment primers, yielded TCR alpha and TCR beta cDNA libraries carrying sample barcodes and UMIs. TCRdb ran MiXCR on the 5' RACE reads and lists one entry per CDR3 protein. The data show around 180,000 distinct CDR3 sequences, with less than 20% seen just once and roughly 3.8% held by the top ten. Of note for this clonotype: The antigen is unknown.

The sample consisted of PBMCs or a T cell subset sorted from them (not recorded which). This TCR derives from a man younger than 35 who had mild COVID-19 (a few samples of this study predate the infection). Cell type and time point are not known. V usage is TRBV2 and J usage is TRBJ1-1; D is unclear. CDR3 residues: CASSEMRGGNTEAFF. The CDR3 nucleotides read TGTGCCAGCAGTGAAATGAGAGGCGGGAACACTGAAGCTTTCTTT.